This TCR beta chain was recorded in a study of identical twins. Broader study findings: Interpretation of the results relied on cross-sectional statistical analysis and not on following the same donors.

Only healthy Caucasians were enrolled as donors. MiXCR, applied by TCRdb to the 5' RACE reads, yields one record per CDR3 protein. The sample carries a few hundred thousand distinct CDR3 sequences, less than 9.5% recorded once. The length of the CDR3 is 14 residues. From germline, CDR1 is SGHTA and CDR2 FQGNSA. Between the trimmed V and J ends, which lost 3 bases and 6 bases, there was a span of 13 bases. This clonotype has a handful of counts. The antigen is unknown. Separately, the same data were catalogued under a study of yellow fever vaccine responses in identical twins.

This TCR derives from a woman in her late teens or twenties in good health. The chain carries TRBV7-2 and TRBJ2-3, with D perhaps matching TRBD2 (7 bases). The material sequenced was CD8+ T cells sorted from blood. The CDR3 spells CASSFAGAMDTQYF. The CDR3 DNA is TGTGCCAGCAGCTTCGCGGGGGCTATGGATACGCAGTATTTT.